This T cell receptor (beta chain) was documented in a study of CD8 T cells in ankylosing spondylitis (dated by TCRdb to 2017 to 2019). In the study overall: T cell receptor beta repertoires were profiled in healthy donors and ankylosing spondylitis patients so that disease-linked TCR variants could be found. In total, the full study cohort was made up of nearly 110 healthy donors and about two dozen ankylosing spondylitis patients. Samples of peripheral blood were taken, and for ankylosing spondylitis patients, synovial fluid was collected as well. Study-wide findings and limitations: Blood from ankylosing spondylitis patients appeared to be characterized by a TCR beta motif made up of about 8 highly homologous amino acid variants. Some motif variants had previously been reported in the synovial fluid and blood of reactive arthritis patients, which suggests shared mechanisms of disease initiation. A CD8+ phenotype was shown by the disease-linked clones, which were found at relatively low frequencies in peripheral blood. Significant enrichment of the disease-linked clones was reported in matched synovial fluid samples from ankylosing spondylitis patients.

For sequencing, an Illumina HiSeq 2500 was employed. Quantitative 5'-RACE with molecular barcodes was used to prepare TCR beta libraries. On the authors' methods: Disease-linked TCR variants were identified with a new computational method built on a probabilistic model of VDJ rearrangement. The public reads were run again by TCRdb, first through fastp at Q25 and then through MiXCR, and only productive beta chains were kept. Each CDR3 protein appears once, grouped with its most common genes and DNA. TCRdb, not the authors, supplied the V and J calls. The sample includes 200,000 to 300,000 distinct CDR3 sequences, with 32% observed a single time. Of the sample, 4% to 5% falls within the top ten clones. This clonotype was picked up a small number of times. Its antigen is not yet known. Base qualities are missing; no much larger clone stands one base away. CDR1 DFQATT and CDR2 SNEGSKA were looked up in the germline V gene (reference sequence). From its cysteine to its phenylalanine, the CDR3 spans 15 amino acids. CDR3 DNA only is kept here, 45 bases in frame from base 1. The junction carries 19 bases between V and J, which are trimmed by 6 bases and 3 bases respectively.

Sequenced input: blood, either unsorted or a sorted T cell fraction (not recorded which). This clonotype was obtained from a male donor with ankylosing spondylitis or in good health (not recorded which). The rearranged segments are TRBV20-1 and TRBJ2-3, with the D segment possibly TRBD1 or TRBD2, each aligning over 5 bases. CDR3 protein: CSASTYSRGTDTQYF. The nucleotide sequence reads as follows: TGCAGTGCCTCAACTTACTCGAGGGGTACAGATACGCAGTATTTT.